Each of the 4 T cell receptor beta chains below was sequenced from the same sample in a study of identical twins. TCRdb used MiXCR to reprocess the 5' RACE reads, holding one entry per CDR3 protein. The sample lists approximately 550,000 distinct CDR3 sequences; more than 20% were seen once. This sample also belongs to another study, concerning yellow fever vaccine responses in identical twins.

The sample comprised CD4+ T cells sorted from blood. The receptors originated from a young woman in good health.

This rearrangement joins TRBV7-9 to TRBJ2-1; D remains ambiguous. This CDR3 has 13 amino acids. V was trimmed by 1 base and J by 15 bases, leaving 16 bases between them. Germline lookup yields CDR1 SEHNR and CDR2 FQNEAQ (reference sequence). CDR3: CASSLDWPSEAFF. In DNA form, the CDR3 reads TGTGCCAGCAGCTTAGATTGGCCTAGTGAGGCGTTCTTC.

This sequence joins TRBV12-3 or TRBV12-4 and TRBJ2-7, with D unresolved. This CDR3 is 13 amino acids long. Trimming left V 4 bases short and J 2 bases short, with 9 bases between. The chain's CDR3 is CASSSAGPYEQYV. CDR3 sequence (DNA): TGTGCCAGCAGTTCAGCAGGCCCCTACGAGCAGTACGTC.

This clonotype was counted between two and nine times. The V gene is TRBV20-1, the J gene TRBJ2-2; the D gene is possibly TRBD1 (6 bases). The CDR3 length is 13 residues. Germline assignment: CDR1 DFQATT and CDR2 SNEGSKA (reference sequence). V was trimmed by 5 bases and J by 2 bases, leaving 9 bases between them. CDR3: CSAVQGNTGELFF. CDR3 bases: TGCAGTGCTGTACAGGGAAACACCGGGGAGCTGTTTTTT.

This clonotype appeared a single time. This rearrangement joins TRBV20-1 to TRBJ2-5; 12 bases agree with TRBD2. This CDR3 region has 15 residues. Trimming at V came to 1 base and at J to 1 base, leaving 1 base not matched to a gene. CDR1 is DFQATT, CDR2 SNEGSKA, per germline (reference sequence). The CDR3 region has the DNA TGCAGTGCTAGAGGACTAGCGGGGGTCCAAGAGACCCAGTACTTC. As protein: CSARGLAGVQETQYF.